This entry describes one T cell receptor beta chain. It lacks a known antigen. No much larger clone is present one base from it, and per-base qualities are unavailable. TCRbeta CDR3 regions were amplified from genomic DNA using the immunoSEQ Assay, a bias-controlled multiplex PCR. Processing in the source paper ran as follows. Within the assay, amplification of reference gene primers was used to estimate how many nucleated cells each sample contained. To quantify the absolute abundance of each unique TCRbeta CDR3 rearrangement, sequence reads were collapsed and filtered. Productive Simpson clonality was computed per sample as the square root of Simpson's diversity index over productive rearrangements. The table comes from immuneACCESS by way of TCRdb, which keeps in-frame sequences with V and J called. Part of the clones is missing from these tables; in studies checked, under half for an unresolved V gene and the rest for unknown reasons. V and J calls and clone size follow that table, whereas D and trimming were derived from the DNA. The sample has approximately 170,000 clones on record, roughly 87% of them singletons. The ten most abundant clones make up approximately 2% of the sample.

Samples from volunteer blood donors who had recovered from COVID-19 were contributed by a second Seattle source. The collaborating institutions used their own protocols to collect whole blood in K2EDTA tubes. For TCRbeta analysis, collaborators shipped samples as frozen whole blood, isolated PBMCs, or DNA extracted from either of those sample types. The germline V gene (reference sequence) specifies LNHDA as CDR1 and SQIVND as CDR2. Trimming at the junction amounts to 4 bases on V and 5 bases on J, and the germline ends lie 12 bases apart. From the cysteine through the phenylalanine, the CDR3 covers 13 amino acids. Of all the DNA, just the CDR3 is kept, 39 bases in frame from base 1. These data are taken from a study of blood T cell repertoires in COVID-19 (dated by TCRdb to the early 2020s). About the investigation overall: Samples covering the acute and convalescent phases of COVID-19 were provided by collaborators in the United States, Italy and Spain. Where available, HLA class I and class II types were obtained from metadata supplied by the sample provider rather than from assay-based typing. Samples were obtained from the ongoing ImmuneRACE study (first 160 participants) and from some 1,200 subjects provided by 6 global collaborators. Subjects who had been exposed to COVID-19, were actively infected with it, or had recovered from it provided the deeply sampled blood TCRbeta repertoires that made up the dataset. Nearly every sample came with metadata listing a de-identified subject ID, COVID-19 status, age in years and sex. The material from the prospective study consisted of cDNA or gDNA derived from T cells, B-cell-depleted T cells, or PBMCs. The repertoires were made available in a free public database intended to serve as a resource for research on the immune response to SARS-CoV-2. Paper-wide results and their limitations: How much clinical and demographic metadata was included differed by source and by participant, and the metadata was provided uncurated.

The chain employs TRBV19 and TRBJ2-7; no D gene call is confident. The sequencing input was peripheral blood. The origin of this receptor is a man between 18 and 35 years old who had recovered from COVID-19. The bases are TGTGCCAGTAGTAACCAGGCTGGCGACGAGCAGTACTTC. Its translation is CASSNQAGDEQYF.